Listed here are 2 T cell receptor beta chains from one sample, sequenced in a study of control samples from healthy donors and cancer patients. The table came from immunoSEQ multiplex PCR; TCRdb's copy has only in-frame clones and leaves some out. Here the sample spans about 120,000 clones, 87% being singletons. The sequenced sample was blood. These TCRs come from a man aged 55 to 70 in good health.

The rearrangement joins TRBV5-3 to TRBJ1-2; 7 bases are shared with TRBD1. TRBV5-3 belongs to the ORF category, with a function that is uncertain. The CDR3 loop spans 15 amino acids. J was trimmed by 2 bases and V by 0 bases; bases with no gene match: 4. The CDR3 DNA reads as TGTGCCAGAAGCTTGGGGTTGACAGGGAACTATGGCTACACCTTC. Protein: CARSLGLTGNYGYTF.

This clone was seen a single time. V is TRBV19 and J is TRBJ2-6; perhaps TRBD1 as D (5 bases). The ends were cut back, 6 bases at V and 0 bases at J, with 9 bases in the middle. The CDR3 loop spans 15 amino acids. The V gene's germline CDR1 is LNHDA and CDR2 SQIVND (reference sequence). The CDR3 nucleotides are TGTGCCAGTAGACCAGGGTTCTCTGGGGCCAACGTCCTGACTTTC. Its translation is CASRPGFSGANVLTF.